This T cell receptor beta chain emerged from a study of T cell changes during pregnancy in multiple sclerosis. This CDR3 has 16 residues. The germline V and J ends were trimmed by 4 bases and 2 bases, with 17 bases remaining between them. The germline V gene encodes CDR1 SNHLY and CDR2 FYNNEI. Sequenced by immunoSEQ multiplex PCR; TCRdb stores in-frame clones only, minus some. Counted here are approximately 85,000 clones, approximately 89% occurring once; the ten biggest clones make up roughly 2.5%. The origin of this receptor is a female donor with multiple sclerosis, enrolled in a pregnancy study. This sample comprised peripheral blood, obtained in the first trimester of pregnancy. V usage is TRBV2 and J usage is TRBJ1-2, with D possibly TRBD1 on 6 matching bases. CDR3 residues: CASSGAVADSNYGYTF. CDR3 bases: TGTGCCAGCAGTGGGGCGGTTGCGGACAGCAACTATGGCTACACCTTC.